Listed below are T cell receptor beta chains from one sample, sequenced in a study of prognosis after radiotherapy for stage I lung cancer. In TCRdb, the multiplex PCR reads were re-called with MiXCR into one record per CDR3 protein. The sample includes about 21,000 distinct CDR3 sequences, roughly 43% of them seen just once. Sequences were derived from PBMCs, sampled before or after stereotactic body radiation therapy (not recorded which). All receptors come from a donor of 50 years or more with non-small cell lung cancer. The CDR3 runs from the conserved cysteine through the conserved F or W. D genes are given only for firm matches. Clone size, where shown, is once, few, many, or a class for clones that have expanded.

>TRBV6-1|many|TRBJ2-6|TRBD2|15
TGTGCCAGCAGGCCGGGGGGATTTGGGGCCAACGTCCTGACTTTC
CASRPGGFGANVLTF
>TRBV6-2/TRBV6-3|.|TRBJ2-1|.|15
TGTGCCAGCAGACCGGGGAAGGGGGAATACAATGAGCAGTTCTTC
CASRPGKGEYNEQFF
>TRBV2|.|TRBJ2-1|.|14
TGTGCCAGCAGTGAAAATGGCCGAGGTTATGAGCAGTTCTTC
CASSENGRGYEQFF
>TRBV12-3/TRBV12-4|.|TRBJ2-4|TRBD2|15
TGTGCCAGCAGTTTAATAGCGGGGGTTGGGAACATTCAGTACTTC
CASSLIAGVGNIQYF
>TRBV5-1|.|TRBJ2-3|TRBD2|17
TGCTCCAGCAGCTTGGAAGGGACTAGCGGGATTACAGATACGCAGTATTTT
CSSSLEGTSGITDTQYF
>TRBV6-2/TRBV6-3|many|TRBJ2-7|.|12
TGTGCCAGCCGATCTGACTCCTACGAGCAGTACTTC
CASRSDSYEQYF
>TRBV5-1|medium-sized|TRBJ2-1|.|13
TGCGCCAGCAGCTTGGTAGGGGACAATGAGCAGTTCTTC
CASSLVGDNEQFF
>TRBV18|many|TRBJ2-5|TRBD2|14
TGTGCCAGCTCACCGCGGGGGTTTGGGGAGACCCAGTACTTC
CASSPRGFGETQYF
>TRBV11-3|once|TRBJ2-3|TRBD2|19
TGTGCCAGCAGCTTTGGGCTAGCGGGGTCCGGATTTAGCACAGATACGCAGTATTTT
CASSFGLAGSGFSTDTQYF
>TRBV12-5|.|TRBJ2-2|.|15
TGTGCTAGTGGTTTCTTTAGCGTGAGCACCGGGGAGCTGTTTTTT
CASGFFSVSTGELFF
>TRBV6-2/TRBV6-3|few|TRBJ2-5|.|14
TGTGCCAGCGAGGCGGGGTGGGGGCAAGAGACCCAGTACTTC
CASEAGWGQETQYF
>TRBV7-9|many|TRBJ2-5|.|13
TGTGCCAGCAGCTTAGAGTCTGTAGAGACCCAGTACTTC
CASSLESVETQYF
>TRBV4-3|many|TRBJ1-4|.|15
TGCGCCAGCAGCCAAGACAGAGTACCAAATGAAAAACTGTTTTTT
CASSQDRVPNEKLFF
>TRBV11-2|.|TRBJ2-2|TRBD1|18
TGTGCCAGCAGCTTCAGTACCTGGGACAGGGCGAACACCGGGGAGCTGTTTTTT
CASSFSTWDRANTGELFF
>TRBV7-2|.|TRBJ2-7|.|14
TGTGCCAGCAGCTTAGCCCCCTGGAACTACGAGCAGTACTTC
CASSLAPWNYEQYF
>TRBV6-8|many|TRBJ2-7|.|15
TGTGCCAGCAGTTACCCCGGGACACTTTCCTACGAGCAGTACTTC
CASSYPGTLSYEQYF